This TCR beta chain was sequenced in a study of T-cell memory formation after mild COVID-19. Study context: Largely donor-specific sequence clusters came from a couple of donors. Study-wide findings and caveats: Clones that contracted clustered mainly in CM and EM if CD4+ and in EMRA if CD8+. Cross-reactive memory appears to have joined, as suggested by some responding clones showing up in pre-infection memory.

5'RACE with constant-segment primers yielded barcoded, UMI-tagged TCR alpha and TCR beta cDNA libraries. MiXCR, applied by TCRdb to the 5' RACE reads, yields one record per CDR3 protein. Of 350,000 or so distinct CDR3 sequences detected, 20% to 25% appear once; the ten largest clones hold around 12%. The germline V gene has CDR1 LNHNV and CDR2 YYDKDF (reference sequence). The CDR3 runs 12 residues. With 0 bases removed from V and 8 bases from J, the gap between germline ends came to 6 bases. This clonotype was found a few times. No antigen is known for it. The chain couples TRBV15 to TRBJ2-3; D unresolved. The sample taken for sequencing was PBMCs or a T cell subset sorted from them (not recorded which). The sequence was obtained from an adult woman who had mild COVID-19 (a few samples of this study predate the infection). Cell type and time point are not known. The CDR3 loop reads CATSRDRSTQYF. For the CDR3, the DNA is TGTGCCACCAGCAGAGACAGGAGTACGCAGTATTTT. Looking up the rest from reference TRBV15 and TRBJ2-3 gives the full variable domain: DAMVIQNPRYQVTQFGKPVTLSCSQTLNHNVMYWYQQKSSQAPKLLFHYYDKDFNNEADTPDNFQSRRPNTSFCFLDIRSPGLGDTAMYLCATSRDRSTQYFGPGTRLTVL.